This T cell receptor beta chain was identified during a study of identical twins. Template switching added a universal primer site, and cDNA bore unique molecular identifiers. TCRdb reprocessed the 5' RACE reads via MiXCR and lists one record per CDR3 protein. The data contain 640,000 or so distinct CDR3 sequences, approximately 6.1% of them seen just once; the ten biggest clones take up 1.5% to 2%. The ends were cut back, 7 bases at V and 5 bases at J, with 5 bases in the middle. The germline CDR1 and CDR2 sequences are MGHDK and SYGVNS. The CDR3 is 10 residues long. Study-wide results and caveats: The models gave estimates that fell short of the out-of-frame TCR alpha sharing seen in monozygotic twins.

This clonotype was seen ten or more times. The antigen is undetermined. The chain uses TRBV25-1 and TRBJ2-5; D gene unclear. The TCR comes from a man aged 18 to 30 in good health. The sequenced sample consisted of naive T cells sorted from blood. CDR3 in DNA: TGTGCCAGCAAAGGGGAGACCCAGTACTTC. Translating it yields CASKGETQYF.